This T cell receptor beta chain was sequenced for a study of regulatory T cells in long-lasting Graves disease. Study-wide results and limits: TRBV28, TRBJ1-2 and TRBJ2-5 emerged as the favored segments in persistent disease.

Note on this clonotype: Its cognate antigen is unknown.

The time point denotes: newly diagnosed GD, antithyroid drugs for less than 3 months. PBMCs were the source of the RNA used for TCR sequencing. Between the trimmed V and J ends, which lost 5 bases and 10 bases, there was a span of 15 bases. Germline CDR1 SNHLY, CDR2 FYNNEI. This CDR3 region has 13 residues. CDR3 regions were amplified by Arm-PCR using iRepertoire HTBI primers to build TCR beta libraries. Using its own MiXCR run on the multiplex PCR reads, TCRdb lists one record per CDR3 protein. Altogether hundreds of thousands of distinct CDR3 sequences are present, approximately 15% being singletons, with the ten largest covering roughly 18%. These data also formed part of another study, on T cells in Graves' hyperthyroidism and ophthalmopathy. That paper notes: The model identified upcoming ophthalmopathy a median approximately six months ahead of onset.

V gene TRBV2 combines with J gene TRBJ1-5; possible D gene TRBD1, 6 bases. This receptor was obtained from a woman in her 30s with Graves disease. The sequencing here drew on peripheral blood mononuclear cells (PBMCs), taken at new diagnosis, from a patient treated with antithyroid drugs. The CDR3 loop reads CASSWATGGPQHF. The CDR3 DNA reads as TGTGCCAGCAGTTGGGCGACAGGAGGACCCCAGCATTTT. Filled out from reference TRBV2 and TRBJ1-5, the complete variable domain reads EPEVTQTPSHQVTQMGQEVILRCVPISNHLYFYWYRQILGQKVEFLVSFYNNEISEKSEIFDDQFSVERPDGSNFTLKIRSTKLEDSAMYFCASSWATGGPQHFGDGTRLSIL.